The clone carrying this T cell receptor beta chain has more than one count but fewer than ten. Its antigen is still unknown. V lost 4 bases to trimming and J lost 12 bases; unmatched junction nucleotides: 2. Germline CDR1 is SEHNR and CDR2 is FQNEAQ (reference sequence). This CDR3 region has 11 residues. Specified treatment: roughly 10-day PBMC culture with coronavirus spike peptide pools or control peptides (ViraFEST assay). Cultured CD4+ T cell DNA was sequenced using the Oncomine TCR Beta short-read assay. TCRdb re-called the PCR reads with MiXCR, one entry per CDR3 protein. Here the sample spans just over 3,000 distinct CDR3 sequences, roughly a quarter being singletons. The data belong to a study of vaccination and CD4 T cells after COVID-19.

Sequencing was performed on CD4+ T cells from blood, cultured in vitro, taken after SARS-CoV-2 vaccination. This chain uses TRBV7-9 with TRBJ2-1, with 8 bases identical to TRBD1. The TCR originated in a human donor who had recovered from COVID-19. The CDR3 DNA is TGTGCCAGCAGCTCAGGACAGGGGCAGTTCTTC. Encoded protein: CASSSGQGQFF.